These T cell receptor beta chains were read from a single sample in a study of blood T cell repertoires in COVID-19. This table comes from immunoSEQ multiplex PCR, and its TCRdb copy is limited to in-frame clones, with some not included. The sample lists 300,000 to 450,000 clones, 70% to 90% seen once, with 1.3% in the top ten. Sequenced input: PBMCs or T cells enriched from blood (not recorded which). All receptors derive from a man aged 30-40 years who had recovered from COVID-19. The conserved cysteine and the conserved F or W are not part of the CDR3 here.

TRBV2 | ASRAASGASYEQY
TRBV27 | ASGNRGATEAF
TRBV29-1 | SAGQLNTEAF
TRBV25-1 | ASSVGYGYT
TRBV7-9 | ASRAVAETQY
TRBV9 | ASSVDEVGNTIY
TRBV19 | ASSIGGPISYNEQF
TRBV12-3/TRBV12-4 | ASSGTGRETF
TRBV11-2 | ASSLDLSRRAYEQY
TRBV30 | AWSVPPSEQY
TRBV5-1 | ASSLSTVVNGYT
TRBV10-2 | ASGRTSVQAEQF
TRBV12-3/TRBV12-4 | ASSLAGGTEAF
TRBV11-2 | ASSPIRGGSTGELF
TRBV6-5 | ASSPDREETQY
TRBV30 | AWSRTFTGELF
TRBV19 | ASTPRAGGFNQPQH
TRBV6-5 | ASSYARDSNTEAF
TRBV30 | AWRAGYQISSSYNEQF
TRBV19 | ASSLGQGPLYEQY
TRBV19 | ASSIRGRGQTGELF
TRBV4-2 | ASSQDRTFQETQY
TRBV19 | ASSWGQTNSPLH
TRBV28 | ASSGGAGGNQPQH